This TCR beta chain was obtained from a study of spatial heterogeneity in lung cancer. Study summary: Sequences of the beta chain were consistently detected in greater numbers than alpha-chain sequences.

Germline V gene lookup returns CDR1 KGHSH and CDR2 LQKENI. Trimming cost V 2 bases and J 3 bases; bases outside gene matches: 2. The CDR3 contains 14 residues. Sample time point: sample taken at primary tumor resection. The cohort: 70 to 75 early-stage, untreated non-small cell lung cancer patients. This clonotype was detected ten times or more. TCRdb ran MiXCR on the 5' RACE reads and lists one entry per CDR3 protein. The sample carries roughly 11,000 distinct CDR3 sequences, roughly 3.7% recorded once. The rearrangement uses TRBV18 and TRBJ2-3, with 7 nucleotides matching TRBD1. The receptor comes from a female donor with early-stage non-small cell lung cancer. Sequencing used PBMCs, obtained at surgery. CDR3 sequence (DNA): TGTGCCAGCTCACCAAGGACAGGAACAGATACGCAGTATTTT. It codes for CASSPRTGTDTQYF.